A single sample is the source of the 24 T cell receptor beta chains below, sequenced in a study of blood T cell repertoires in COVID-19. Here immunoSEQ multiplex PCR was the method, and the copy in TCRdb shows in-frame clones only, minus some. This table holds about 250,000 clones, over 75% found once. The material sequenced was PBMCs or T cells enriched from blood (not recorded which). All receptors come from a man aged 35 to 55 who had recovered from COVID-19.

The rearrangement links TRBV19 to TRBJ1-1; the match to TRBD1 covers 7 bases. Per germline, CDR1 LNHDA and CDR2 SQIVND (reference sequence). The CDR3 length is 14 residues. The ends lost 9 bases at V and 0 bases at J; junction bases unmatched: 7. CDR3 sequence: CARGGSTVNTEAFF. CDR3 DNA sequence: TGTGCCAGAGGGGGCTCGACTGTGAACACTGAAGCTTTCTTT.

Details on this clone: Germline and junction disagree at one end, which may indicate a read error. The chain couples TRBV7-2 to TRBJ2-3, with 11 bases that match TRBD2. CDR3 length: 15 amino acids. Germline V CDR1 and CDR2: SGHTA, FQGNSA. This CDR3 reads CASSLAGGLRGTQYF. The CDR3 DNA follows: TGTGCCAGCAGTTTAGCGGGGGGGCTCCGGGGTACGCAGTATTTT.

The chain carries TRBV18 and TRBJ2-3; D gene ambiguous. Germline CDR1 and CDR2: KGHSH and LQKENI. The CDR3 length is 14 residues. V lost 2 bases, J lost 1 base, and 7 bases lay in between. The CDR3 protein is CASSPNFRTDTQYF. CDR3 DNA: TGTGCCAGCTCACCAAACTTCCGCACAGATACGCAGTATTTT.

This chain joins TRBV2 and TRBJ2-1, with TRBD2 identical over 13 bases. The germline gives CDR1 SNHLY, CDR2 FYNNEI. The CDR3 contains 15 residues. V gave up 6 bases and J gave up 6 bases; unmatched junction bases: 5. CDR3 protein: CASRKLAGGPNEQFF. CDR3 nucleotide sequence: TGTGCCAGCAGGAAACTAGCGGGAGGGCCCAATGAGCAGTTCTTC.

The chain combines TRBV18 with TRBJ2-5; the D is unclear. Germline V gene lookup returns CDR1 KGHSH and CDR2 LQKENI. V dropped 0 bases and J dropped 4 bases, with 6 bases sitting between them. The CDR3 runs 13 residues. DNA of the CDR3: TGTGCCAGCTCACCACCCGTATTAGAGACCCAGTACTTC. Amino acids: CASSPPVLETQYF.

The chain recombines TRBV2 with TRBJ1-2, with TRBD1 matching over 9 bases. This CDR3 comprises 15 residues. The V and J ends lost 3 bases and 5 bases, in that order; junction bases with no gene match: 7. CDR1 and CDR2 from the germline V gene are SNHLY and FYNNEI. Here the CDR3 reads CASSDRDRETYGYTF. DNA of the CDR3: TGTGCCAGCAGTGACCGGGACAGGGAGACGTATGGCTACACCTTC.

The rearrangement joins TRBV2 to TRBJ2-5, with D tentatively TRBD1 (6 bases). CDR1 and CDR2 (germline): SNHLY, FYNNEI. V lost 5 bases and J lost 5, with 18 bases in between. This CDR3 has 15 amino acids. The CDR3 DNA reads TGTGCCAGCAGTTACCTGACGGGACAAGGGGAGACCCAGTACTTC. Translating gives CASSYLTGQGETQYF.

This CDR3 is CASSPQGANSPLHF. DNA of the CDR3: TGTGCCAGCAGCCCTCAGGGGGCGAATTCACCCCTCCACTTT. The V and J genes are TRBV5-4 and TRBJ1-6, with TRBD1 matching 8 bases. There are 14 residues in the CDR3. Germline V CDR1 and CDR2: SGHNT, YYREEE (reference sequence). J lost 7 bases, V lost 4 bases, and 4 bases had no gene match.

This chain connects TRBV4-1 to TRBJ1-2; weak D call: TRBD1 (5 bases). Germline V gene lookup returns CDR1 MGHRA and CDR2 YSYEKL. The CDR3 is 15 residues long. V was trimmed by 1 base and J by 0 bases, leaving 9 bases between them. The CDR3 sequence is CASSQGQGSNYGYTF. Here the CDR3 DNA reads TGCGCCAGCAGCCAAGGTCAGGGATCTAACTATGGCTACACCTTC.

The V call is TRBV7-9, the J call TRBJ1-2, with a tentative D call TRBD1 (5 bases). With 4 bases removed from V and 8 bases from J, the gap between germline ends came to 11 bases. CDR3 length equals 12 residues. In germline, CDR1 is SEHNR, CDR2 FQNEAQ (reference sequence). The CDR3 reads CASSWGGSGYTF. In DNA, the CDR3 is TGTGCCAGCAGCTGGGGGGGATCGGGCTACACCTTC.

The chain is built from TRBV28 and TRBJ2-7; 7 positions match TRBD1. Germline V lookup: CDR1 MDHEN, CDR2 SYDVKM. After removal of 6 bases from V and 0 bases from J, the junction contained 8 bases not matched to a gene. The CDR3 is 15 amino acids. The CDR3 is CASRRDRDRSYEQYF. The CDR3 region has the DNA TGTGCCAGCAGGCGTGACAGGGACCGCTCCTACGAGCAGTACTTC.

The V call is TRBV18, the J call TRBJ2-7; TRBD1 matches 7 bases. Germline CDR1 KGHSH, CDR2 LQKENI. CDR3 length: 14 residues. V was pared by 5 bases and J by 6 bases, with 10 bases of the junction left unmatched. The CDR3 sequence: CASSSHQGESEQYF. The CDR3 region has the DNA TGTGCCAGCTCATCTCACCAGGGGGAGTCCGAGCAGTACTTC.

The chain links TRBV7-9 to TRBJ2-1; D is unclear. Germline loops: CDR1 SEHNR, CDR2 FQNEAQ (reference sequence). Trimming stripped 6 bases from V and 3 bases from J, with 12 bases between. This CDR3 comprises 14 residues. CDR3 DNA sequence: TGTGCCAGCAGTTCAACCGACAACTACAATGAGCAGTTCTTC. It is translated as CASSSTDNYNEQFF.

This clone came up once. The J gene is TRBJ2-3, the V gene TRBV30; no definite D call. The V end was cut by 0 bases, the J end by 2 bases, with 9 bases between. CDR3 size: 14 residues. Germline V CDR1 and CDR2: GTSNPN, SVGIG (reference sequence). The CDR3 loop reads CAWSVVRLTDTQYF. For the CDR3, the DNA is TGTGCCTGGAGTGTTGTGAGGCTCACAGATACGCAGTATTTT.

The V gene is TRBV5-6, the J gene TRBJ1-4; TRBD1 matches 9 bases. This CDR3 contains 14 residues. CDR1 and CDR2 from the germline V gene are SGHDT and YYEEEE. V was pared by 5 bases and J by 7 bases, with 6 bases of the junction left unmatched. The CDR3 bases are TGTGCCAGCAGTCCCGGGACAGGGTTTGAAAAACTGTTTTTT. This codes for CASSPGTGFEKLFF. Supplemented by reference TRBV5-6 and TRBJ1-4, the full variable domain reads DAGVTQSPTHLIKTRGQQVTLRCSPKSGHDTVSWYQQALGQGPQFIFQYYEEEERQRGNFPDRFSGHQFPNYSSELNVNALLLGDSALYLCASSPGTGFEKLFFGSGTQLSVL.

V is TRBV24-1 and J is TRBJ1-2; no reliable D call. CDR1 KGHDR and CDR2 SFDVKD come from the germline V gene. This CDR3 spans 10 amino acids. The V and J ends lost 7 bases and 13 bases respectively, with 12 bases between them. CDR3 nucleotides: TGTGCCACCAGGGCCTCTGCTTTCACCTTC. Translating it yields CATRASAFTF.

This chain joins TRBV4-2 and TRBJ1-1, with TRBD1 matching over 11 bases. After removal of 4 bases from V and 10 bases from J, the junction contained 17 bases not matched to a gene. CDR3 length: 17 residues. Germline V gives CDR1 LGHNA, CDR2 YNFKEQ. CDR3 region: CASSLLLPGQGVARAFF. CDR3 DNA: TGTGCCAGCAGCCTGCTCCTCCCGGGACAGGGGGTAGCGCGAGCTTTCTTT.

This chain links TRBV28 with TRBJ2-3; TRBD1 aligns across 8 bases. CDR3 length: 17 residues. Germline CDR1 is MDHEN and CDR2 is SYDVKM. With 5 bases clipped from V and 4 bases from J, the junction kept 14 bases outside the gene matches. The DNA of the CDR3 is TGTGCCAGCAGTCCCACCTCCGCGGGCAGGGGGCCAGATACGCAGTATTTT. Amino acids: CASSPTSAGRGPDTQYF.

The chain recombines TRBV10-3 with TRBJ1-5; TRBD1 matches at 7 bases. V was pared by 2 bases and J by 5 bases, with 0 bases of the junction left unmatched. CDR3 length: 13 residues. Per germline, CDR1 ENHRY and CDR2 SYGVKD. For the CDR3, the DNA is TGTGCCATCAGTGAGGGACAGGATCAGCCCCAGCATTTT. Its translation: CAISEGQDQPQHF.

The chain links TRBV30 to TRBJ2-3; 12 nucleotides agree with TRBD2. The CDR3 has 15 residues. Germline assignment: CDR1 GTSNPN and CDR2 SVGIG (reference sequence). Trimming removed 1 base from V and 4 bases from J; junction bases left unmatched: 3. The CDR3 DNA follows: TGTGCCTGGAGTGGTTCTAGCGGGAGGGCAGATACGCAGTATTTT. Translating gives CAWSGSSGRADTQYF.

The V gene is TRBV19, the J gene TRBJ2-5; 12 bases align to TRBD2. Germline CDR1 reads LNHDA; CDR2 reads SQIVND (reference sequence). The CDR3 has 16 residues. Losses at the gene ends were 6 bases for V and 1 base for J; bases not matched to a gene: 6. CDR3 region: CASRARTSGAQETQYF. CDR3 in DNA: TGTGCCAGTAGGGCCCGGACTAGCGGGGCCCAAGAGACCCAGTACTTC.

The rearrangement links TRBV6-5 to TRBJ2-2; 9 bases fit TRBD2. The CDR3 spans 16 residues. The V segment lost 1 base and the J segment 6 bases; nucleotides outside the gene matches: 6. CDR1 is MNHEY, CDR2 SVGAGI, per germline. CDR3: CASSYLGGGAAGELFF. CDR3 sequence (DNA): TGTGCCAGCAGTTACTTGGGCGGGGGGGCCGCCGGGGAGCTGTTTTTT.

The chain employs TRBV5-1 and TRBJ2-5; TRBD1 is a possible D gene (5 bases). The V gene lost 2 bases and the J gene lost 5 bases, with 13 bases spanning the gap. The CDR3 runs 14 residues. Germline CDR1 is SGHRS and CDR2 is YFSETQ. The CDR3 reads CASSLQQERETQYF. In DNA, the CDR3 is TGCGCCAGCAGCTTACAACAGGAGAGGGAGACCCAGTACTTC. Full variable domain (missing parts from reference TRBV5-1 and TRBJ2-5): KAGVTQTPRYLIKTRGQQVTLSCSPISGHRSVSWYQQTPGQGLQFLFEYFSETQRNKGNFPGRFSGRQFSNSRSEMNVSTLELGDSALYLCASSLQQERETQYFGPGTRLLVL.

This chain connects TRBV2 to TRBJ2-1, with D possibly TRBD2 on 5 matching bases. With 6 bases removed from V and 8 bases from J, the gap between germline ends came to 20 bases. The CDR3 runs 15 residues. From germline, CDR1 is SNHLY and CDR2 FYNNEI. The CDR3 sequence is CASRPPGLLFDEQFF. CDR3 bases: TGTGCCAGCAGACCTCCGGGGTTGCTGTTCGATGAGCAGTTCTTC.